This record covers a single TCR beta chain. What it recognizes is unknown. Reanalyzing the 5' RACE reads, TCRdb keeps one entry per CDR3 protein, without DNA. In all, the sample yields roughly 180,000 distinct CDR3 sequences. The data originate from a study of T cells expressing NK-cell markers. Whole-study context: Each TCR beta repertoire originated in sorted T cells that were CD3+CD56+NKG2C+, CD3+CD56+NKG2C- or CD3+CD56-NKG2C+. One of the eight sequenced donors was seronegative, whereas the other seven were HCMV-seropositive. General study points: No clear determination of HCMV specificity was made for expanded NKG2C+ T cell clones. In a group of 5 or 6 donors, dominant NKG2C+ clonotypes represented roughly 1.0-7.5% of CD8+ T cells.

Germline-derived CDR1 and CDR2 are SGHAT and FQDESV (reference sequence). This CDR3 contains 16 residues. This TCR came from a man between 18 and 69 years old in good health. What was sequenced was blood T cells: a sorted CD56 or NKG2C T cell subset, CD4+ or CD8+ T cells, or bulk PBMC T cells (not recorded which). V usage is TRBV11-1 and J usage is TRBJ2-2; TCRdb's D gene call, TRBD1, goes unchecked for lack of DNA. The CDR3 sequence is CASSPLGGQNTGELFF.